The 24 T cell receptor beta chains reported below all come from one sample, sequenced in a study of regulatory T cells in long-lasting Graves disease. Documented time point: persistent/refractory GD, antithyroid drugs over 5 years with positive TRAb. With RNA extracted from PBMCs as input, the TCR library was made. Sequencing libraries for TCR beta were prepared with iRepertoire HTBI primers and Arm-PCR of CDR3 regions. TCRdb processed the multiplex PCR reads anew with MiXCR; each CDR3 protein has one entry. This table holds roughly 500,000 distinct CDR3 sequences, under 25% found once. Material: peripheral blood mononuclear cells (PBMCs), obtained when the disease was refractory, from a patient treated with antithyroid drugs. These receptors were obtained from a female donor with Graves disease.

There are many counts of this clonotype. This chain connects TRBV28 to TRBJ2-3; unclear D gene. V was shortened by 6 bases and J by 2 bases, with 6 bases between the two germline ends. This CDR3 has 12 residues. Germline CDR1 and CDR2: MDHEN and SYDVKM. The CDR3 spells CASSLNTDTQYF. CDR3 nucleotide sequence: TGTGCCAGCAGCTTAAACACAGATACGCAGTATTTT.

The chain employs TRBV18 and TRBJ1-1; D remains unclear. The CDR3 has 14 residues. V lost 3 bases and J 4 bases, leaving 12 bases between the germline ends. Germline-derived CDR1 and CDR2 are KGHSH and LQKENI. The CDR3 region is CASSPPAGITEAFF. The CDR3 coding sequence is TGTGCCAGCTCACCGCCGGCGGGAATCACTGAAGCTTTCTTT.

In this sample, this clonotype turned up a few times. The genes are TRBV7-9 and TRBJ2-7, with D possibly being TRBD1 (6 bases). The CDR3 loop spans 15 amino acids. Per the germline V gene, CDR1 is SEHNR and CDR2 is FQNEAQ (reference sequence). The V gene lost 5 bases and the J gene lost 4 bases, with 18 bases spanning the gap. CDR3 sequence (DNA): TGTGCCAGCAGCAGCCGTACAGGGTCGGCTTACGAGCAGTACTTC. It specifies CASSSRTGSAYEQYF.

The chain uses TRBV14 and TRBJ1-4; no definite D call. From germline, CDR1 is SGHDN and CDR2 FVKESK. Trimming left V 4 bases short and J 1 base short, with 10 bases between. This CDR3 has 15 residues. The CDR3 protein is CASSPATGTNEKLFF. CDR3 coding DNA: TGTGCCAGCAGCCCGGCGACGGGAACTAATGAAAAACTGTTTTTT.

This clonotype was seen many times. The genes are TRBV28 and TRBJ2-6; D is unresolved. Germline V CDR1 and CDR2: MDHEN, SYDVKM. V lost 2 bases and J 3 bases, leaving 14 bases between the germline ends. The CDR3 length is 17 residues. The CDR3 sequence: CASSLLPVVFGANVLTF. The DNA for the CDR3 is TGTGCCAGCAGTTTACTCCCCGTTGTATTTGGGGCCAACGTCCTGACTTTC. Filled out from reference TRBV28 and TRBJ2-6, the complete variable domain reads DVKVTQSSRYLVKRTGEKVFLECVQDMDHENMFWYRQDPGLGLRLIYFSYDVKMKEKGDIPEGYSVSREKKERFSLILESASTNQTSMYLCASSLLPVVFGANVLTFGAGSRLTVL.

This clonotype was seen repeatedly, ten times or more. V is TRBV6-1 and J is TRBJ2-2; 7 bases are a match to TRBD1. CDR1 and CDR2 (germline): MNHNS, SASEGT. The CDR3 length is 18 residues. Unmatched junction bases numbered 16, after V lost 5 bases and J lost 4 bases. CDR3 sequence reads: CASSPPSADRDTTGELFF. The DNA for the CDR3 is TGTGCCAGCAGTCCTCCCTCAGCCGACAGGGACACCACCGGGGAGCTGTTTTTT.

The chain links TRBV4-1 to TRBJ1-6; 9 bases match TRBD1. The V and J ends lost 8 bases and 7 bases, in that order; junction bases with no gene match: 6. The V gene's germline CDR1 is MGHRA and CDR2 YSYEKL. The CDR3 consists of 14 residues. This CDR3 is CASHPDRGNSPLHF. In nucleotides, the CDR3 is TGCGCCAGCCATCCGGACAGGGGAAATTCACCCCTCCACTTT.

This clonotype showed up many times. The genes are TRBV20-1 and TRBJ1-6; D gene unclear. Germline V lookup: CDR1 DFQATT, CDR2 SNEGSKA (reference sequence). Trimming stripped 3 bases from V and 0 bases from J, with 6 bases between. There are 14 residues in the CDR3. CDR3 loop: CSASSSSYNSPLHF. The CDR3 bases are TGCAGTGCTAGCTCAAGCTCCTATAATTCACCCCTCCACTTT.

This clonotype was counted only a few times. The CDR3 nucleotides read TGTGCCAGCAGTAACGGACGGGGAGGGCCCAATCAGCCCCAGCATTTT. Encoded protein: CASSNGRGGPNQPQHF. The chain is built from TRBV6-1 and TRBJ1-5; D is ambiguous. V was pared by 5 bases and J by 3 bases, with 17 bases between. The germline gives CDR1 MNHNS, CDR2 SASEGT. The CDR3 runs to 16 residues.

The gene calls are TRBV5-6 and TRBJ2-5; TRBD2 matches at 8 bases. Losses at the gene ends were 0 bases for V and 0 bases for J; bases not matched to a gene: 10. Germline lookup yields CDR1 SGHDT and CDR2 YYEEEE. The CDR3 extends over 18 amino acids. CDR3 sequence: CASSLERAGGHYQETQYF. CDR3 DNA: TGTGCCAGCAGCTTGGAGAGGGCGGGGGGCCACTACCAAGAGACCCAGTACTTC.

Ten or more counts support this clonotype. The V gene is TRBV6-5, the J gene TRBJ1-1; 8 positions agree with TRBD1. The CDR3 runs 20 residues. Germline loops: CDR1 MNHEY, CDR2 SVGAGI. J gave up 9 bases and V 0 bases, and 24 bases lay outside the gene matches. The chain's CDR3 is CASSYSGLRKLKRQGRQAFF. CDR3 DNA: TGTGCCAGCAGTTACTCGGGATTGCGAAAACTAAAACGACAGGGGCGCCAAGCTTTCTTT.

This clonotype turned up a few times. CDR3 coding DNA: TGTGCCAGCAGCCGAATTGTAGCGGGAGGAAAAGAGACCCAGTACTTC. This codes for CASSRIVAGGKETQYF. This chain connects TRBV7-2 to TRBJ2-5; 10 bases are a match to TRBD2. The CDR3 is 16 residues long. CDR1 and CDR2 (germline): SGHTA, FQGNSA. The junction had 9 bases not matched to a gene; V was cut back by 5 bases and J by 3 bases.

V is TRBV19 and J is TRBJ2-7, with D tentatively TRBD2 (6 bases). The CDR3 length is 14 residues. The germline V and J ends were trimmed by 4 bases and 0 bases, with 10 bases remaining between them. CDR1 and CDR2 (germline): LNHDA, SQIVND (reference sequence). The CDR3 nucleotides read TGTGCCAGTAGTAGGGACTTTACCTCCTACGAGCAGTACTTC. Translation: CASSRDFTSYEQYF.

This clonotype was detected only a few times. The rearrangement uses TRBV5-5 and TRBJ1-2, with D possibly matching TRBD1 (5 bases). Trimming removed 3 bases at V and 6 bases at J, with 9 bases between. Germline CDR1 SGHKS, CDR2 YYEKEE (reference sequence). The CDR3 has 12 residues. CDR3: CASSSGLHGYTF. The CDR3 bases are TGTGCCAGCAGCTCGGGACTTCATGGCTACACCTTC.

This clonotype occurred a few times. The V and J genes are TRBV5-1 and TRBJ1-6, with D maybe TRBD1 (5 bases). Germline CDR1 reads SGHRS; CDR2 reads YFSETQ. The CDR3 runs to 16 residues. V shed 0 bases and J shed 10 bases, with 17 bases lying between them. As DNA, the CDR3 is TGCGCCAGCAGCTTGGGATCGTCGGACATCAGGTCACCCCTCCACTTT. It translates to CASSLGSSDIRSPLHF.

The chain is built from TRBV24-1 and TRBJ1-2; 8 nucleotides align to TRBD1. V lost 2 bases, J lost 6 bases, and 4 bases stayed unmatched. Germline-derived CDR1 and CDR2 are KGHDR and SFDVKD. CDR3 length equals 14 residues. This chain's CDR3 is CATSDSDRDHGYTF. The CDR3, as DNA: TGTGCCACCAGTGATTCGGACAGGGACCATGGCTACACCTTC.

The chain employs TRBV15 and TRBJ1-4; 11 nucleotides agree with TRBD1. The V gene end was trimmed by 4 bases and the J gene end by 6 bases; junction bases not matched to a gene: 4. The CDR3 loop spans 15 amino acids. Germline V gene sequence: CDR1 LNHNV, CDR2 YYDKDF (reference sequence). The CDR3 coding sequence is TGTGCCACCAGCAAGGACAGGGGGCGAGATGAAAAACTGTTTTTT. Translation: CATSKDRGRDEKLFF.

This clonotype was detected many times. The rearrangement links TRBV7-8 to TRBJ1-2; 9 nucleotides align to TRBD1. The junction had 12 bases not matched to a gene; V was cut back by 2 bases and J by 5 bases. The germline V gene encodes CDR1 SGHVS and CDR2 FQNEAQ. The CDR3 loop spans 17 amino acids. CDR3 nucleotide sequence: TGTGCCAGCAGCTTAACGATCTCCGGGACAGGGACATATGGCTACACCTTC. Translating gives CASSLTISGTGTYGYTF.

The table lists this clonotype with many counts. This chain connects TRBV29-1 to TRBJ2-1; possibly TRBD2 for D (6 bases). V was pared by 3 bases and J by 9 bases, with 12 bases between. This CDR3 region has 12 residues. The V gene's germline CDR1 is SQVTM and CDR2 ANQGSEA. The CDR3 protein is CSVDGGTSEQFF. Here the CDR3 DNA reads TGCAGCGTTGACGGAGGGACCAGTGAGCAGTTCTTC.

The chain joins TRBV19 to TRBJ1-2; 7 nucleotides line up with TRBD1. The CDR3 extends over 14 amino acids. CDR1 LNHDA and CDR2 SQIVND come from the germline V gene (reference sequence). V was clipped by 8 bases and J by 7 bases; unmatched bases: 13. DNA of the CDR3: TGTGCCAGTTTTTCGGGACAGCCCATTGGTGGCTACACCTTC. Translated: CASFSGQPIGGYTF.

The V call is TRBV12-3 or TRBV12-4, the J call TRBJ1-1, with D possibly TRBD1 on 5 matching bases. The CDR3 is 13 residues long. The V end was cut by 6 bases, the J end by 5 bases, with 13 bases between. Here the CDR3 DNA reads TGTGCCAGCAGGATGGAGGGGAAGACTGAAGCTTTCTTT. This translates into CASRMEGKTEAFF.

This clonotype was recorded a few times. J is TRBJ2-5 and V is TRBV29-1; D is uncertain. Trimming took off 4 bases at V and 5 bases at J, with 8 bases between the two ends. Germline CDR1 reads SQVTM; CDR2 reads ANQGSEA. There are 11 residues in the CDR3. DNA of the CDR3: TGCAGCGTTGTCTTGGTGGAGACCCAGTACTTC. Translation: CSVVLVETQYF.

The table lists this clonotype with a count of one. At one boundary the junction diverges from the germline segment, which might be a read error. The CDR3 DNA sequence: TGTGCCAGCAGTTACTCGAGACTCGGTGGGGGGGAAACCTACGAGCAGTACTTC. It specifies CASSYSRLGGGETYEQYF. The rearrangement uses TRBV6-4 and TRBJ2-7, with 7 bases identical to TRBD2. The CDR3 consists of 18 residues. Germline V CDR1 and CDR2: MRHNA, SNTAGT.

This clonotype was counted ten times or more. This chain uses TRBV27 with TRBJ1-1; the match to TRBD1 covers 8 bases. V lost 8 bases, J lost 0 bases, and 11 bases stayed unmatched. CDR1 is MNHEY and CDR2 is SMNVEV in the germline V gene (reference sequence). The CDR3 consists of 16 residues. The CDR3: CASLPHAGGLNTEAFF. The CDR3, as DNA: TGTGCCAGCTTACCACACGCAGGGGGCCTGAACACTGAAGCTTTCTTT.